This is a list of T cell receptor beta chains from one sample in a study of cytotoxic CD8 clonotypes in ibrutinib-treated CLL. Sequencing was performed with immunoSEQ multiplex PCR; in TCRdb, only in-frame clones are kept and a portion is missing. The data contain 110,000 to 150,000 clones, about 70% of them seen just once; the ten biggest clones take up 4.5% to 6.5%. This material consisted of PBMCs, taken after 24 months of ibrutinib treatment. The receptors stem from a human donor with chronic lymphocytic leukemia. Both conserved end residues are part of each CDR3. Fields, in order: J gene, V gene, D gene, clone size, CDR3 DNA, CDR3 protein. The D gene is left open where the match is weak. Clone size, where shown, is once, few, many, or a class for clones that have expanded.

>TRBJ2-7|TRBV10-1|-|-
TGCGCCAGCAGGCCCTGTCGGCAAACCTACGAGCAGTACTTC
CASRPCRQTYEQYF
>TRBJ2-1|TRBV4-1|TRBD2|-
TGCGCCAGCAGCCAAGATCCCGCTGGTAGCGGGATCTGGGGTGAGCAGTTCTTC
CASSQDPAGSGIWGEQFF
>TRBJ1-5|TRBV18|-|-
TGTGCCAGCTCACAGGACGGACATAGCAATCAGCCCCAGCATTTT
CASSQDGHSNQPQHF
>TRBJ1-1|TRBV27|TRBD1|-
TGTGCCAGCAGCCCAAACAGGGGAGGGGGCACTGAAGCTTTCTTT
CASSPNRGGGTEAFF
>TRBJ2-2|TRBV19|-|-
TGTGCCAGTAGCCCCGGGCAGGGGAAGGGGGAGCTGTTTTTT
CASSPGQGKGELFF
>TRBJ1-1|TRBV19|TRBD1|-
TGTGCCAGTAGCCCTAGGGGGCAGGGCCCTGAAGCTTTCTTT
CASSPRGQGPEAFF
>TRBJ2-7|TRBV5-6|-|-
TGTGCCAGCAGCAGCAGGGTAACCTACGAGCAGTACTTC
CASSSRVTYEQYF
>TRBJ1-4|TRBV28|-|-
TGTGCCAGCAGTTCTTGGCCGATGAATGAAAAACTGTTTTTT
CASSSWPMNEKLFF
>TRBJ1-4|TRBV7-6|-|-
TGTGCCAGCAGCTTAAGTCCGCTTGAAAAACTGTTTTTT
CASSLSPLEKLFF
>TRBJ2-3|TRBV18|TRBD1|-
TGTGCCAGCTCACCATTGGGGACAGGGGGCACAGATACGCAGTATTTT
CASSPLGTGGTDTQYF
>TRBJ2-3|TRBV5-6|TRBD2|-
TGTGCCAGCAGCTTGGTGTCTAGCGGGGGCGCAGATACGCAGTATTTT
CASSLVSSGGADTQYF
>TRBJ1-1|TRBV4-2|-|-
TGTGCCAGCAGCCCCGCGAACCAGGGTTTCACTGAAGCTTTCTTT
CASSPANQGFTEAFF
>TRBJ1-2|TRBV18|TRBD1|-
TGTGCCAGCTCACCCACAGGGGAGGGAGGCTATGGCTACACCTTC
CASSPTGEGGYGYTF
>TRBJ2-2|TRBV6-6|-|-
TGTGCCAGCAGTTACGGTCGGGACACCGGGGAGCTGTTTTTT
CASSYGRDTGELFF
>TRBJ2-7|TRBV27|TRBD1|-
TGTGCCAGCAGTTTTAGAGGGCCCCGGACAGGGGGAGGGTACGAGCAGTACTTC
CASSFRGPRTGGGYEQYF
>TRBJ1-1|TRBV30|-|-
TGTGCAGGGGGTCGGACTGAAGCTTTCTTT
CAGGRTEAFF
>TRBJ2-4|TRBV19|TRBD2|-
TGTGCCAGTACCCCAGGGCGGGGGTCGGCCAAAAACATTCAGTACTTC
CASTPGRGSAKNIQYF
>TRBJ1-2|TRBV7-9|TRBD1|many
TGTGCCAGCAGCCTACAGGGGGGCGTCTACACCTTC
CASSLQGGVYTF
>TRBJ2-3|TRBV6-5|-|few
TGTGCCAGCAGTTACTCGAGGGATACGCAGTATTTT
CASSYSRDTQYF
>TRBJ2-2|TRBV18|-|-
TGTGCCAGCTCACCCGGGGGCAACACCGGGGAGCTGTTTTTT
CASSPGGNTGELFF
>TRBJ1-3|TRBV4-2|-|-
TGTGCCAGCAGCTACGGGACGCAGGCTGGAAACACCATATATTTT
CASSYGTQAGNTIYF
>TRBJ2-7|TRBV19|-|few
TGTGCCAGTAGTATCAGCCGGACGTCCGAGCAGTACTTC
CASSISRTSEQYF
>TRBJ1-2|TRBV1|-|-
TGCACCAGCAGCCGGGAGGGGGTTGGCGGCTACACCTTC
CTSSREGVGGYTF
>TRBJ2-7|TRBV30|TRBD2|few
TGTGCCTGGAGTCCGGGACTAGCGGCCTACGAGCAGTACTTC
CAWSPGLAAYEQYF